This TCR beta chain was sequenced for a study of shared clonotypes between healthy human individuals. Findings and limits, study-wide: It was the non-shared clonotypes that had lower generation probabilities than clonotypes shared by all four donors.

Comments on this clone: Its antigen is undetermined.

CDR3 size: 14 residues. Germline V CDR1 and CDR2: SGHRS, YFSETQ. Deletions cut 3 bases from V and 6 bases from J, with 15 bases between. Running of the assay took place at deep level. The protocol was immunoSEQ multiplex PCR, while the TCRdb copy is restricted to in-frame clones and leaves out a portion. The sample yields a few hundred thousand clones, approximately 79% seen once. The chain is built from TRBV5-1 and TRBJ2-5, with D perhaps matching TRBD2 (6 bases). Material: memory CD4+ T cells sorted from blood. Described subset: CD45RA-negative fraction. The clonotype was recovered from a man under 40 in good health. The CDR3 protein is CASSSAGREQTQYF. The CDR3 DNA sequence: TGCGCCAGCAGCTCCGCGGGAAGGGAGCAGACCCAGTACTTC.